What follows are 20 T cell receptor beta chains derived from one specimen sequenced in a study of OX40 agonist ivuxolimab in advanced cancers. Produced via immunoSEQ multiplex PCR; TCRdb's table is partial and in-frame only. The table lists more than 60,000 clones, around 83% of them singletons. The sequencing used CD4+ or CD8+ T cells sorted from blood, collected in a trial of the OX40 agonist ivuxolimab. Receptor source: an adult with an advanced solid tumor such as melanoma, head and neck, liver or kidney cancer.

V gene TRBV13 combines with J gene TRBJ2-3, with D maybe TRBD1 (5 bases). Between the trimmed V and J ends, which lost 0 bases and 5 bases, there was a span of 12 bases. Germline loops: CDR1 PRHDT, CDR2 FYEKMQ (reference sequence). CDR3 length: 15 amino acids. The CDR3 region has the DNA TGTGCCAGCAGCTTAGGAACGGCAGGGATAGATACGCAGTATTTT. Its protein product is CASSLGTAGIDTQYF.

The chain is built from TRBV5-4 and TRBJ1-3; no clear D gene. CDR1 is SGHNT, CDR2 YYREEE, per germline (reference sequence). There are 14 residues in the CDR3. V shed 0 bases and J shed 4 bases, with 8 bases lying between them. The CDR3 protein is CASSLVGSGNTIYF. CDR3 nucleotide sequence: TGTGCCAGCAGCTTGGTGGGGTCCGGAAACACCATATATTTT.

V is TRBV7-9 and J is TRBJ2-7; D may match TRBD1 or TRBD2 (5 bases each). The CDR3 is 15 amino acids. Trimming cost V 4 bases and J 2 bases, with 15 bases left between them. The germline CDR1 and CDR2 sequences are SEHNR and FQNEAQ (reference sequence). Written as DNA, the CDR3 is TGTGCCAGCAGCTCGCCCGGGACGGGTGCCTACGAGCAGTACTTC. Encoded protein: CASSSPGTGAYEQYF.

Only one count was recorded for this clone. This sequence joins TRBV7-2 and TRBJ2-2; maybe TRBD2 (6 bases). Germline CDR1 is SGHTA and CDR2 is FQGNSA. The CDR3 length is 14 residues. Trimming shortened V by 4 bases and J by 8 bases, and 14 bases separated the two germline ends. The CDR3 DNA is TGTGCCAGCAGCTATAGCGGTGTGACGGGGGAGCTGTTTTTT. Translation gives CASSYSGVTGELFF.

This rearrangement joins TRBV5-4 to TRBJ2-1; 7 nucleotides agree with TRBD2. V lost 4 bases to trimming and J lost 5 bases; unmatched junction nucleotides: 6. Germline CDR1 is SGHNT and CDR2 is YYREEE (reference sequence). The CDR3 is 14 amino acids. CDR3 in amino acids: CASSVQRGDNEQFF. CDR3 DNA sequence: TGTGCCAGCAGCGTCCAGCGGGGCGACAATGAGCAGTTCTTC.

This clone was seen only once. The chain has TRBV5-1 and TRBJ2-1; 9 bases are a match to TRBD2. Germline values: CDR1 SGHRS, CDR2 YFSETQ. The CDR3 runs to 17 residues. Trimming at V came to 0 bases and at J to 7 bases, leaving 11 bases not matched to a gene. The CDR3 is CASSLELPSGGRNEQFF. The CDR3 nucleotides read TGCGCCAGCAGCTTGGAGTTGCCCAGCGGGGGGCGGAATGAGCAGTTCTTC.

This chain uses TRBV2 with TRBJ2-2; a weak D match, TRBD1 (5 bases). Germline V gene sequence: CDR1 SNHLY, CDR2 FYNNEI. V was clipped by 2 bases and J by 0 bases, with 10 bases between them. CDR3 length: 16 amino acids. The CDR3 DNA reads as TGTGCCAGCAGTGAATTCCTGACAGCGAACACCGGGGAGCTGTTTTTT. Protein sequence: CASSEFLTANTGELFF.

The chain couples TRBV6-1 to TRBJ2-7; D may match TRBD1 or TRBD2 (5 bases each). CDR1 MNHNS and CDR2 SASEGT come from the germline V gene. Trimming removed 6 bases at V and 1 base at J, with 13 bases between. The CDR3 covers 14 residues. CDR3 DNA sequence: TGTGCCAGCAGCGCCGGGACGACGTCCTACGAGCAGTACTTC. This translates into CASSAGTTSYEQYF.

This chain links TRBV27 with TRBJ2-1; the match to TRBD2 covers 11 bases. The CDR3 extends over 17 amino acids. J gave up 5 bases and V 3 bases, and 9 bases lay outside the gene matches. Germline CDR1 is MNHEY and CDR2 is SMNVEV (reference sequence). CDR3 in amino acids: CASSLTTIAGGHNEQFF. CDR3 sequence (DNA): TGTGCCAGCAGTTTGACCACCATAGCGGGGGGGCACAATGAGCAGTTCTTC.

The J gene is TRBJ2-5, the V gene TRBV30, with D tentatively TRBD2 (6 bases). The CDR3 is 12 amino acids. V was shortened by 3 bases and J by 5 bases, with 10 bases between the two germline ends. Germline CDR1 reads GTSNPN; CDR2 reads SVGIG (reference sequence). The CDR3 reads CAWSGSGETQYF. The CDR3 DNA sequence: TGTGCCTGGAGCGGGAGTGGGGAGACCCAGTACTTC. Filled out from reference TRBV30 and TRBJ2-5, the complete variable domain reads SQTIHQWPATLVQPVGSPLSLECTVEGTSNPNLYWYRQAAGRGLQLLFYSVGIGQISSEVPQNLSASRPQDRQFILSSKKLLLSDSGFYLCAWSGSGETQYFGPGTRLLVL.

The rearrangement links TRBV7-8 to TRBJ1-5; 7 bases agree with TRBD1. V trimming: 4 bases; J trimming: 0 bases; junction bases outside the gene matches: 3. This CDR3 spans 15 amino acids. Per germline, CDR1 SGHVS and CDR2 FQNEAQ. This CDR3 is CASSSTGFSNQPQHF. In nucleotides, the CDR3 is TGTGCCAGCAGCTCGACAGGGTTTAGCAATCAGCCCCAGCATTTT.

The chain joins TRBV28 to TRBJ1-4; maybe TRBD1 (6 bases). V gave up 5 bases and J gave up 0 bases, with 10 bases separating them. This CDR3 has 15 amino acids. Germline loops: CDR1 MDHEN, CDR2 SYDVKM. DNA of the CDR3: TGTGCCAGCAGTGGGGGGACACCAACTAATGAAAAACTGTTTTTT. Its protein is CASSGGTPTNEKLFF.

This chain joins TRBV5-1 and TRBJ2-7, with D uncertain. CDR3 length: 16 residues. Trimming shortened V by 2 bases and J by 4 bases, and 19 bases separated the two germline ends. Germline V gene data show CDR1 as SGHRS and CDR2 as YFSETQ. The CDR3 DNA reads as TGCGCCAGCAGCTTTAATAACGTGGTCCGAGCTTACGAGCAGTACTTC. Its protein product is CASSFNNVVRAYEQYF.

This chain links TRBV7-3 with TRBJ2-7, with a tentative D call TRBD2 (7 bases). The CDR3 extends over 15 amino acids. Germline assignment: CDR1 SGHTA and CDR2 FQGTGA. V lost 1 base and J 0 bases, leaving 10 bases between the germline ends. The CDR3: CASSLNGGRSYEQYF. CDR3 DNA: TGTGCCAGCAGCTTAAACGGGGGGCGCTCCTACGAGCAGTACTTC.

The gene calls are TRBV2 and TRBJ2-5, with D uncertain. This CDR3 has 12 residues. V lost 6 bases and J 5 bases, leaving 10 bases between the germline ends. CDR1 and CDR2 from the germline V gene are SNHLY and FYNNEI. The CDR3 is CASRWTRETQYF. The CDR3 region has the DNA TGTGCCAGCAGATGGACCCGTGAGACCCAGTACTTC.

V and J are TRBV25-1 and TRBJ2-5; 9 bases agree with TRBD1. V lost 9 bases and J lost 4; bases outside the gene matches: 3. Germline V CDR1 and CDR2: MGHDK, SYGVNS. The CDR3 is 12 residues long. The CDR3: CASRQGVETQYF. CDR3 DNA: TGTGCCAGTAGACAGGGGGTAGAGACCCAGTACTTC.

The genes are TRBV7-3 and TRBJ2-5; D is unclear. V lost 0 bases and J lost 4, with 3 bases in between. Germline loops: CDR1 SGHTA, CDR2 FQGTGA. The CDR3 has 12 amino acids. CDR3 sequence (DNA): TGTGCCAGCAGCTTAACAAGAGAGACCCAGTACTTC. As protein: CASSLTRETQYF.

The chain has TRBV18 and TRBJ1-1; D unclear. Deletions cut 3 bases from V and 0 bases from J, with 8 bases between. CDR1 and CDR2 (germline): KGHSH, LQKENI. The CDR3 sequence is 14 residues long. The CDR3 loop reads CASSPGRLNTEAFF. For the CDR3, the DNA is TGTGCCAGCTCACCCGGGCGGTTGAACACTGAAGCTTTCTTT.

This clone has only one observation. The chain recombines TRBV27 with TRBJ2-7, with D tentatively TRBD1 (7 bases). From germline, CDR1 is MNHEY and CDR2 SMNVEV (reference sequence). V gave up 3 bases and J gave up 4 bases, with 16 bases separating them. The CDR3 runs to 15 residues. The CDR3 DNA follows: TGTGCCAGCAGTTTTCGTTCCAGGGGGAGGTACGAGCAGTACTTC. It codes for CASSFRSRGRYEQYF.

J is TRBJ2-7 and V is TRBV7-9; 10 bases are a match to TRBD2. The CDR3 contains 16 residues. V was clipped by 6 bases and J by 4 bases; unmatched bases: 12. Germline V gene data show CDR1 as SEHNR and CDR2 as FQNEAQ (reference sequence). The CDR3 DNA follows: TGTGCCAGCAGTCATATAGGACTAGCGGATCCTTACGAGCAGTACTTC. This codes for CASSHIGLADPYEQYF. Drawing the rest from reference TRBV7-9 and TRBJ2-7, the complete variable domain is DTGVSQNPRHKITKRGQNVTFRCDPISEHNRLYWYRQTLGQGPEFLTYFQNEAQLEKSRLLSDRFSAERPKGSFSTLEIQRTEQGDSAMYLCASSHIGLADPYEQYFGPGTRLTVT.